What follows are 3 T cell receptor beta chains derived from one specimen sequenced in a study of cytomegalovirus exposure and HLA in healthy donors. The assay was immunoSEQ multiplex PCR, and TCRdb's table has in-frame clones only and misses some. This sample carries under 150,000 clones, more than 85% of them seen once, and the ten largest clones take around 10%. The sample was PBMCs. These receptors came from a man between 18 and 35 years old in good health and CMV-seropositive.

The chain couples TRBV2 to TRBJ2-3; D is perhaps TRBD2 (7 bases). CDR1 and CDR2 (germline): SNHLY, FYNNEI. The CDR3 loop spans 14 amino acids. V was pared by 1 base and J by 7 bases, with 12 bases between. The CDR3 loop is CASSEGGRGNTQYF. CDR3 in DNA: TGTGCCAGCAGTGAAGGGGGGAGGGGGAATACGCAGTATTTT.

This clone was detected a few times. The chain recombines TRBV4-1 with TRBJ1-1; 9 bases map to TRBD1. Germline trimming cut 3 bases from V and 0 bases from J; bases unmatched to any gene: 11. The CDR3 sequence is 18 residues long. In germline, CDR1 is MGHRA, CDR2 YSYEKL. CDR3 in amino acids: CASSHPTPRDRVNTEAFF. The CDR3 DNA reads as TGCGCCAGCAGCCACCCGACCCCTCGGGACAGGGTGAACACTGAAGCTTTCTTT.

This chain connects TRBV10-3 to TRBJ2-3; TRBD1 might be the D (6 bases). Germline V gene lookup returns CDR1 ENHRY and CDR2 SYGVKD. This CDR3 is 15 amino acids long. Trimming pared 9 bases from V and 6 bases from J, leaving 22 bases between. In nucleotides, the CDR3 is TGTGCCATTGGTGATCTCAGGGGACCAGGGGATACGCAGTATTTT. This encodes CAIGDLRGPGDTQYF.